This passage covers 24 T cell receptor beta chains from one sample sequenced in a study of blood T cell repertoires in COVID-19 (dated by TCRdb to about 2020). Receptor libraries were prepared by the immunoSEQ multiplex PCR assay. TCRdb's version of the immuneACCESS table is confined to in-frame rearrangements and falls short of the full clone set. An unresolved V gene accounts for under half of the shortfall where checked; the remainder is of unknown origin. Within this sample are about 480,000 clones, with roughly 87% of them counted one time only. Of the sample, 1.5% to 2% falls within the top ten clones. Sequenced input: PBMCs or T cells enriched from blood (not recorded which). Receptors were obtained from a woman aged 18-29 years with acute COVID-19.

CDR3 nucleotides: TGTGCCAGCAGTGAAGCACGGACTAGCGGGAGAAACGAGCAGTACTTC. Translated, it gives CASSEARTSGRNEQYF. This sequence joins TRBV6-1 and TRBJ2-7; TRBD2 matches 13 bases. The CDR3 covers 16 residues. The germline V gene encodes CDR1 MNHNS and CDR2 SASEGT. Losses at the gene ends were 0 bases for V and 5 bases for J; bases not matched to a gene: 4.

The V and J genes are TRBV10-2 and TRBJ2-1; 8 bases are a match to TRBD1. In germline, CDR1 is WSHSY, CDR2 SAAADI. J lost 4 bases, V lost 2 bases, and 1 base had no gene match. The CDR3 runs to 14 residues. In DNA form, the CDR3 reads TGCGCCAGCAGTGAGCAGGGGGCTTACAATGAGCAGTTCTTC. Residues: CASSEQGAYNEQFF.

The chain employs TRBV6-2 or TRBV6-3 and TRBJ2-5; 9 bases line up with TRBD2. With 5 bases clipped from V and 0 bases from J, the junction kept 13 bases outside the gene matches. CDR1 and CDR2 (germline): MNHEY, SVGEGT. CDR3 length: 18 amino acids. The CDR3 DNA is TGTGCCAGCAGTCCACGGGGCGGGAGGGCCGAGTACCAAGAGACCCAGTACTTC. Protein: CASSPRGGRAEYQETQYF.

The V and J genes are TRBV5-6 and TRBJ2-7; TRBD2 matches 11 bases. The germline V gene has CDR1 SGHDT and CDR2 YYEEEE. This CDR3 has 14 residues. The J segment lost 5 bases and the V segment lost 4 bases, leaving 5 bases of the junction unmatched. In DNA form, the CDR3 reads TGTGCCAGCAGCCTGACTAGCGGGGCCGACGAGCAGTACTTC. Translating gives CASSLTSGADEQYF.

The CDR3 loop reads CASEAHVNTEAFF. The CDR3 region has the DNA TGTGCCAGTGAGGCACATGTGAACACTGAAGCTTTCTTT. V is TRBV2 and J is TRBJ1-1; D uncertain. The germline V gene encodes CDR1 SNHLY and CDR2 FYNNEI. Trimming removed 9 bases at V and 0 bases at J, with 11 bases between. This CDR3 is built from 13 residues.

The rearrangement uses TRBV7-2 and TRBJ2-1; 11 bases fit TRBD2. V was pared by 1 base and J by 4 bases, with 6 bases of the junction left unmatched. In germline, CDR1 is SGHTA, CDR2 FQGNSA. The CDR3 is 17 amino acids. CDR3 amino acids: CASSLGLAGGTYNEQFF. DNA of the CDR3: TGTGCCAGCAGCTTAGGCCTAGCGGGAGGAACTTACAATGAGCAGTTCTTC.

This CDR3 reads CASTPSGSSYEQYF. As DNA, the CDR3 is TGCGCCAGCACCCCTAGCGGGAGCTCCTACGAGCAGTACTTC. J is TRBJ2-7 and V is TRBV10-2; 10 bases map to TRBD2. The CDR3 has 14 residues. V lost 7 bases to trimming and J lost 0 bases; unmatched junction nucleotides: 3. The germline gives CDR1 WSHSY, CDR2 SAAADI.

The rearrangement links TRBV29-1 to TRBJ2-1; maybe TRBD1 (5 bases). V lost 0 bases, J lost 5 bases, and 11 bases lay in between. CDR3 size: 14 residues. CDR1 is SQVTM and CDR2 is ANQGSEA in the germline V gene. CDR3 in amino acids: CSVEDSRANNEQFF. The CDR3 bases are TGCAGCGTTGAAGATTCCAGGGCAAACAATGAGCAGTTCTTC.

This chain uses TRBV7-2 with TRBJ1-1; maybe TRBD1 (6 bases). The V end was cut by 4 bases, the J end by 5 bases, with 11 bases between. The CDR3 is 13 residues long. Germline V gene sequence: CDR1 SGHTA, CDR2 FQGNSA. In DNA, the CDR3 is TGTGCCAGCAGCTACACAGGGTGGACTGAAGCTTTCTTT. Residues: CASSYTGWTEAFF.

The genes are TRBV5-1 and TRBJ1-2; no clear D. Trimming left V 0 bases short and J 6 bases short, with 9 bases between. The CDR3 has 13 amino acids. Germline V gives CDR1 SGHRS, CDR2 YFSETQ. CDR3 nucleotide sequence: TGCGCCAGCAGCTTGGCCGGGGTAGATGGCTACACCTTC. Its translation: CASSLAGVDGYTF.

V and J are TRBV9 and TRBJ1-6, with TRBD1 as a possible D gene (5 bases). Germline CDR1 SGDLS, CDR2 YYNGEE. Trimming pared 0 bases from V and 11 bases from J, leaving 15 bases between. The CDR3 runs to 15 residues. The CDR3 loop is CASSVAGEGRAPLHF. CDR3 DNA: TGTGCCAGCAGCGTAGCTGGTGAGGGGAGGGCACCCCTCCACTTT.

The DNA of the CDR3 is TGTGCCAGCAGCCTCATTACAGGGGAAGAGCAGTACTTC. Its translation: CASSLITGEEQYF. The genes are TRBV21-1 and TRBJ2-7; whether TRBD1, the table's D call, matches the DNA was not checked. TRBV21-1 is a documented pseudogene. CDR3 size: 13 residues.

The gene calls are TRBV5-6 and TRBJ2-7, with TRBD2 identical over 11 bases. CDR3 length equals 13 residues. V lost 3 bases and J lost 6; bases outside the gene matches: 2. Germline CDR1 reads SGHDT; CDR2 reads YYEEEE. This chain's CDR3 is CASSYGLAGEQYF. CDR3 sequence (DNA): TGTGCCAGCAGCTACGGACTAGCGGGCGAGCAGTACTTC.

V usage is TRBV19 and J usage is TRBJ1-5; D is ambiguous. This CDR3 spans 15 amino acids. Trimming removed 7 bases at V and 0 bases at J, with 13 bases between. CDR1 is LNHDA, CDR2 SQIVND, per germline (reference sequence). This CDR3 is CASISLPYSNQPQHF. Written as DNA, the CDR3 is TGTGCCAGTATTAGCCTCCCTTATAGCAATCAGCCCCAGCATTTT. The full variable domain, completed using reference TRBV19 and TRBJ1-5, is DGGITQSPKYLFRKEGQNVTLSCEQNLNHDAMYWYRQDPGQGLRLIYYSQIVNDFQKGDIAEGYSVSREKKESFPLTVTSAQKNPTAFYLCASISLPYSNQPQHFGDGTRLSIL.

This clone has only one observation. The CDR3 region has the DNA TGTGCCAGCAGTTTCGGGGTGGAGGGGAACACTGAAGCTTTCTTT. As protein: CASSFGVEGNTEAFF. This chain links TRBV27 with TRBJ1-1; D remains unclear. The CDR3 is 15 amino acids. With 3 bases removed from V and 1 base from J, the gap between germline ends came to 12 bases. From germline, CDR1 is MNHEY and CDR2 SMNVEV (reference sequence).

This clone was counted between two and nine times. V and J are TRBV4-3 and TRBJ2-7; tentatively, D is TRBD2 (5 bases). V lost 0 bases to trimming and J lost 4 bases, with 10 bases between them. The CDR3 consists of 14 residues. Per the germline V gene, CDR1 is LGHNA and CDR2 is YSLEER. CDR3 in amino acids: CASSQERVRYEQYF. CDR3 sequence (DNA): TGCGCCAGCAGCCAAGAGAGGGTGAGGTACGAGCAGTACTTC.

The sample holds a few counts of this clone. Germline is not matched at one junction end, which may reflect a read error. CDR3 sequence (DNA): TGTGCCAGCAGTCCACCAGGGACAGGAACCTTC. It encodes CASSPPGTGTF. This chain connects TRBV6-5 to TRBJ2-7; 8 nucleotides agree with TRBD1. Looked up from germline, CDR1 is MNHEY and CDR2 is SVGAGI. The CDR3 is made up of 11 amino acids.

The chain is built from TRBV7-2 and TRBJ2-5; 9 positions agree with TRBD1. The CDR3 runs 16 residues. V shed 5 bases and J 1 base; nucleotides not matched to a gene: 8. The germline V gene encodes CDR1 SGHTA and CDR2 FQGNSA. The CDR3 loop reads CASSTPGTGSQETQYF. CDR3 sequence (DNA): TGTGCCAGCAGCACACCCGGGACAGGGAGCCAAGAGACCCAGTACTTC.

The chain recombines TRBV4-1 with TRBJ1-2; TRBD1 agrees at 7 bases. With V trimmed by 4 bases and J by 2 bases, 10 bases remained unmatched. In germline, CDR1 is MGHRA, CDR2 YSYEKL. CDR3 length equals 16 residues. CDR3 coding DNA: TGCGCCAGCAGCCGGGCTACTTGGGGACAGAACTATGGCTACACCTTC. The encoded protein is CASSRATWGQNYGYTF.

V gene TRBV2 combines with J gene TRBJ2-1, with 11 positions matching TRBD2. The CDR3 sequence is 15 residues long. J gave up 3 bases and V 6 bases, and 4 bases lay outside the gene matches. The germline V gene encodes CDR1 SNHLY and CDR2 FYNNEI. The CDR3 loop reads CASRLLAGVYNEQFF. As DNA, the CDR3 is TGTGCCAGCAGGCTACTAGCGGGGGTCTACAATGAGCAGTTCTTC.

The gene calls are TRBV5-4 and TRBJ2-7; tentative D call: TRBD2 (5 bases). Germline V lookup: CDR1 SGHNT, CDR2 YYREEE (reference sequence). CDR3 length: 14 amino acids. Trimming removed 0 bases from V and 2 bases from J, with 9 bases in between. The CDR3 region has the DNA TGTGCCAGCAGCTTGGCCGTGGGAGCCTACGAGCAGTACTTC. Residues: CASSLAVGAYEQYF.

The chain recombines TRBV6-5 with TRBJ1-6; D unresolved. Trimming removed 6 bases at V and 6 bases at J, with 12 bases between. The CDR3 has 14 amino acids. Per the germline V gene, CDR1 is MNHEY and CDR2 is SVGAGI. The CDR3 is CASSRASVNSPLHF. The CDR3 DNA reads TGTGCCAGCAGCAGAGCGTCAGTTAATTCACCCCTCCACTTT.

This sequence joins TRBV19 and TRBJ1-1; no firm D call. Germline V gene lookup returns CDR1 LNHDA and CDR2 SQIVND (reference sequence). The V end lost 7 bases, the J end lost 1 base, and 7 bases lay between the germline ends. The length of the CDR3 is 12 residues. CDR3 in amino acids: CASTGQNTEAFF. CDR3 nucleotide sequence: TGTGCCAGTACAGGTCAGAACACTGAAGCTTTCTTT. Drawing the rest from reference TRBV19 and TRBJ1-1, the complete variable domain is DGGITQSPKYLFRKEGQNVTLSCEQNLNHDAMYWYRQDPGQGLRLIYYSQIVNDFQKGDIAEGYSVSREKKESFPLTVTSAQKNPTAFYLCASTGQNTEAFFGQGTRLTVV.

The rearrangement links TRBV9 to TRBJ2-7; 8 bases are a match to TRBD1. Trimming cost V 2 bases and J 5 bases; bases outside gene matches: 9. The CDR3 contains 15 residues. The V gene's germline CDR1 is SGDLS and CDR2 YYNGEE. This CDR3 is CASSVQAGGGHEQYF. The CDR3 DNA reads as TGTGCCAGCAGCGTTCAGGCAGGGGGCGGTCACGAGCAGTACTTC.